This TCR beta chain was observed in a study of shared clonotypes between healthy human individuals. Healthy HIV-negative adults without recent acute infections or vaccinations served as donors. The CDR3 sequence is 14 residues long. Losses at the gene ends were 5 bases for V and 2 bases for J; bases not matched to a gene: 3. In germline, CDR1 is SEHNR, CDR2 FQNEAQ (reference sequence). Several immunoSEQ plates held equal portions of the genomic DNA taken from each subset. Clones were read by immunoSEQ multiplex PCR, and TCRdb kept only the in-frame ones, dropping some. The sample lists about 2 million clones; 85% to 95% were seen once.

This clonotype was obtained from a man aged 18 to 35 in good health. The sample consisted of naive CD4+ T cells sorted from blood. As to subset: CD45RA+ positively selected. The chain carries TRBV7-9 and TRBJ1-2, with 9 bases matching TRBD1. The CDR3 spells CASSRTGANYGYTF. Written as DNA, the CDR3 is TGTGCCAGCAGCCGGACAGGGGCAAACTATGGCTACACCTTC.